The 20 T cell receptor beta chains in this list originate from one sample, sequenced in a study of shared clonotypes between healthy human individuals. Libraries were prepared by immunoSEQ multiplex PCR; TCRdb keeps only in-frame clonotypes and omits some of them. Of 950,000 to 1,300,000 clones in the sample, about 75% were seen once. The source material was memory CD4+ T cells sorted from blood. Subset specified: CD45RA-negative fraction. The receptors originated from a young man in good health.

V gene TRBV28 combines with J gene TRBJ2-7; tentatively, D is TRBD2 (6 bases). Trimming removed 5 bases at V and 3 bases at J, with 11 bases between. The CDR3 runs to 13 residues. Germline V gene lookup returns CDR1 MDHEN and CDR2 SYDVKM. CDR3 loop: CASSPPRGYEQYF. As DNA, the CDR3 is TGTGCCAGCAGTCCCCCGCGGGGCTACGAGCAGTACTTC.

The gene calls are TRBV18 and TRBJ2-7; D is possibly TRBD2 (6 bases). The CDR3 covers 13 residues. CDR1 and CDR2 (germline): KGHSH, LQKENI. With 1 base removed from V and 2 bases from J, the gap between germline ends came to 6 bases. CDR3 protein: CASSPRGAYEQYF. The DNA for the CDR3 is TGTGCCAGCTCACCACGCGGGGCCTACGAGCAGTACTTC.

The V call is TRBV7-2, the J call TRBJ1-6; D is undetermined. The length of the CDR3 is 14 residues. With 4 bases removed from V and 9 bases from J, the gap between germline ends came to 13 bases. The germline gives CDR1 SGHTA, CDR2 FQGNSA. The CDR3 protein is CASSSQGWVSPLHF. The CDR3 region has the DNA TGTGCCAGCAGCTCCCAAGGGTGGGTTTCACCCCTCCACTTT.

The chain combines TRBV5-1 with TRBJ2-3, with 8 bases that match TRBD1. The CDR3 has 17 residues. The germline V gene encodes CDR1 SGHRS and CDR2 YFSETQ. Trimming at V came to 0 bases and at J to 2 bases, leaving 8 bases not matched to a gene. CDR3 sequence (DNA): TGCGCCAGCAGCTTGGGACAGGGGTTACGGTACACAGATACGCAGTATTTT. Translated: CASSLGQGLRYTDTQYF.

The chain recombines TRBV14 with TRBJ1-1, with 8 positions matching TRBD1. J lost 7 bases, V lost 2 bases, and 6 bases had no gene match. CDR3 size: 14 residues. Germline lookup yields CDR1 SGHDN and CDR2 FVKESK. CDR3 region: CASSQPQGVGEAFF. The CDR3 region has the DNA TGTGCCAGCAGCCAACCACAGGGGGTGGGTGAAGCTTTCTTT.

This clone has a handful of counts. J is TRBJ2-1 and V is TRBV6-1; maybe TRBD1 (6 bases). The germline V gene has CDR1 MNHNS and CDR2 SASEGT. Trimming removed 2 bases from V and 8 bases from J, with 16 bases in between. This CDR3 comprises 15 residues. The CDR3 bases are TGTGCCAGCAGTGAACTGGGGGCGCGGAACGATGAGCAGTTCTTC. Translating gives CASSELGARNDEQFF.

V is TRBV19 and J is TRBJ1-3; 8 bases align to TRBD1. This CDR3 region has 17 residues. Germline-derived CDR1 and CDR2 are LNHDA and SQIVND (reference sequence). With 5 bases clipped from V and 3 bases from J, the junction kept 12 bases outside the gene matches. CDR3 bases: TGTGCCAGTAGTCCACCCTCAGGGGGCGCGGGTGGAAACACCATATATTTT. This sequence encodes CASSPPSGGAGGNTIYF.

V is TRBV14 and J is TRBJ2-3, with D hard to call. Germline V CDR1 and CDR2: SGHDN, FVKESK. The V end lost 0 bases, the J end lost 6 bases, and 7 bases lay between the germline ends. The CDR3 spans 13 residues. The CDR3 sequence is CASSQEARDTQYF. CDR3 bases: TGTGCCAGCAGCCAAGAAGCCCGGGATACGCAGTATTTT.

V is TRBV5-4 and J is TRBJ2-5, with TRBD2 matching over 11 bases. The CDR3 is 15 amino acids. V trimming: 0 bases; J trimming: 7 bases; junction bases outside the gene matches: 5. Germline V gene data show CDR1 as SGHNT and CDR2 as YYREEE (reference sequence). The CDR3 coding sequence is TGTGCCAGCAGCTTGGATCTAGCGGGGGGCCGGACCCAGTACTTC. Its translation is CASSLDLAGGRTQYF.

The chain recombines TRBV7-9 with TRBJ2-7; 7 bases are a match to TRBD1. V was clipped by 5 bases and J by 6 bases; unmatched bases: 13. The CDR3 runs to 15 residues. CDR1 is SEHNR, CDR2 FQNEAQ, per germline (reference sequence). CDR3 in amino acids: CASSPRQGLGLEQYF. CDR3 in DNA: TGTGCCAGCAGCCCCCGACAGGGTTTAGGTCTCGAGCAGTACTTC. Supplemented by reference TRBV7-9 and TRBJ2-7, the full variable domain reads DTGVSQNPRHKITKRGQNVTFRCDPISEHNRLYWYRQTLGQGPEFLTYFQNEAQLEKSRLLSDRFSAERPKGSFSTLEIQRTEQGDSAMYLCASSPRQGLGLEQYFGPGTRLTVT.

This chain connects TRBV7-8 to TRBJ2-1; no clear D gene. The CDR3 length is 13 residues. The V gene's germline CDR1 is SGHVS and CDR2 FQNEAQ. V lost 0 bases to trimming and J lost 3 bases, with 3 bases between them. CDR3 DNA: TGTGCCAGCAGCTTAGCCTTCTACAATGAGCAGTTCTTC. This gives the protein CASSLAFYNEQFF.

This clone showed up just once. The genes are TRBV5-1 and TRBJ2-4; 7 bases align to TRBD2. Per the germline V gene, CDR1 is SGHRS and CDR2 is YFSETQ. The CDR3 runs to 15 residues. The V segment lost 4 bases and the J segment 4 bases; nucleotides outside the gene matches: 8. CDR3 nucleotide sequence: TGCGCCAGCAGCCTTGGCACTAGCGCAAAAAACATTCAGTACTTC. It translates to CASSLGTSAKNIQYF. The whole variable domain, filled in from reference TRBV5-1 and TRBJ2-4, reads KAGVTQTPRYLIKTRGQQVTLSCSPISGHRSVSWYQQTPGQGLQFLFEYFSETQRNKGNFPGRFSGRQFSNSRSEMNVSTLELGDSALYLCASSLGTSAKNIQYFGAGTRLSVL.

This clone was counted once. The V and J genes are TRBV5-1 and TRBJ2-7, with 9 nucleotides matching TRBD1. The V and J ends lost 4 bases and 3 bases, in that order; junction bases with no gene match: 11. The CDR3 covers 16 residues. CDR1 is SGHRS and CDR2 is YFSETQ in the germline V gene. DNA of the CDR3: TGCGCCAGCAGCCCACAGGGACAGGGCCTAATCTACGAGCAGTACTTC. Its translation is CASSPQGQGLIYEQYF.

The chain combines TRBV5-4 with TRBJ2-7; D gene unclear. Trimming removed 0 bases from V and 2 bases from J, with 12 bases in between. The germline V gene has CDR1 SGHNT and CDR2 YYREEE (reference sequence). CDR3 length: 15 residues. CDR3 loop: CASSLVSGGTYEQYF. CDR3 nucleotide sequence: TGTGCCAGCAGCTTGGTTTCGGGCGGAACCTACGAGCAGTACTTC.

The genes are TRBV9 and TRBJ2-3, with D possibly TRBD2 on 7 matching bases. CDR3 length equals 15 residues. Germline V gene sequence: CDR1 SGDLS, CDR2 YYNGEE. The germline V and J ends were trimmed by 4 bases and 1 base, with 13 bases remaining between them. The CDR3 DNA reads as TGTGCCAGCAGCCCCCGGGGGGCTGGCACAGATACGCAGTATTTT. It codes for CASSPRGAGTDTQYF.

The chain recombines TRBV19 with TRBJ2-7; TRBD1 agrees at 7 bases. The length of the CDR3 is 13 residues. The J segment lost 5 bases and the V segment lost 1 base, leaving 2 bases of the junction unmatched. The germline CDR1 and CDR2 sequences are LNHDA and SQIVND (reference sequence). This CDR3 reads CASSIGQGNEQYF. The CDR3 coding sequence is TGTGCCAGTAGTATAGGACAGGGAAACGAGCAGTACTTC.

The chain recombines TRBV5-1 with TRBJ1-2, with 9 bases lining up with TRBD1. V was pared by 4 bases and J by 5 bases, with 6 bases of the junction left unmatched. Germline CDR1 is SGHRS and CDR2 is YFSETQ. This CDR3 contains 14 residues. The chain's CDR3 is CASSLRDREYGYTF. The CDR3 nucleotides are TGCGCCAGCAGCCTGAGGGACAGGGAGTATGGCTACACCTTC.

The V and J genes are TRBV5-1 and TRBJ2-3; 7 nucleotides align to TRBD2. Trimming at V came to 0 bases and at J to 4 bases, leaving 2 bases not matched to a gene. CDR1 is SGHRS and CDR2 is YFSETQ in the germline V gene. This CDR3 spans 14 amino acids. CDR3 loop: CASSLDRGADTQYF. The CDR3 coding sequence is TGCGCCAGCAGCTTGGACCGGGGGGCAGATACGCAGTATTTT.

J is TRBJ1-2 and V is TRBV28; 9 nucleotides agree with TRBD1. Germline V gene sequence: CDR1 MDHEN, CDR2 SYDVKM. CDR3 length: 14 amino acids. The J segment lost 3 bases and the V segment lost 6 bases, leaving 5 bases of the junction unmatched. CDR3: CASSPWDRDYGYTF. The CDR3, as DNA: TGTGCCAGCAGCCCCTGGGACAGGGACTATGGCTACACCTTC.

Comment on this clone: Other DNA sequences in the same sample also yield this CDR3. The chain carries TRBV25-1 and TRBJ2-5; weak D call: TRBD1 (6 bases). The germline V gene encodes CDR1 MGHDK and CDR2 SYGVNS. Trimming removed 1 base from V and 1 base from J, with 10 bases in between. The CDR3 has 15 amino acids. CDR3 bases: TGTGCCAGCAGTGAATTCGACAGGTCCCAAGAGACCCAGTACTTC. It codes for CASSEFDRSQETQYF.